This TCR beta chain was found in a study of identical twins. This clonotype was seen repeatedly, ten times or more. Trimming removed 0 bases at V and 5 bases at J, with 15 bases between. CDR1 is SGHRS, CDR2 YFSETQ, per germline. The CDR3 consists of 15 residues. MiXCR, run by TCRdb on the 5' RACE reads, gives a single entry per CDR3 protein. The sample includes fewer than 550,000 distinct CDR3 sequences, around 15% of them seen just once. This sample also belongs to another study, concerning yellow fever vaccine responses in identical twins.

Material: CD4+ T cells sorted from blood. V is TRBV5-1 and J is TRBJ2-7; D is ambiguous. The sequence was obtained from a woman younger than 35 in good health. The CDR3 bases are TGCGCCAGCAGCTTGGGCTGGACGAGAAGCGACGAGCAGTACTTC. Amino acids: CASSLGWTRSDEQYF.